Detailed here is one T cell receptor (beta chain). Antigen unknown. This CDR3 has 15 residues. Germline-derived CDR1 and CDR2 are SGDLS and YYNGEE. TCR beta libraries carry UMIs added by 5'RACE template switching. TCRdb re-analyzed the 5' RACE reads; it lists each CDR3 protein once, without DNA. The sample's table shows 250,000 to 300,000 distinct CDR3 sequences. The data derive from a study of T cells expressing NK-cell markers. The study, taken as a whole, reports: It is unclear if expanded NKG2C-expressing clones target HCMV antigens.

This receptor was taken from a man aged 18 to 29 in good health. This chain links TRBV9 with TRBJ2-5; checking the TCRdb D call of TRBD2 is not possible without DNA. What was sequenced was blood T cells: a sorted CD56 or NKG2C T cell subset, CD4+ or CD8+ T cells, or bulk PBMC T cells (not recorded which). CDR3 sequence reads: CASSVALGDSETQYF.